Listed below are T cell receptor beta chains from one sample, sequenced in a study of blood T cell repertoires in COVID-19. Libraries were prepared by immunoSEQ multiplex PCR; TCRdb keeps only in-frame clonotypes and omits some of them. The repertoire holds 60,000 to 85,000 clones, roughly nine tenths seen once, with around 7.3% in the top ten. Material for sequencing was peripheral blood. The source of these receptors is a man between 35 and 55 years old with COVID-19, enrolled during active disease. The CDR3 runs from the conserved cysteine through the conserved F or W. D genes are given only for firm matches. For some rows the clone size is stated as once, few or many, or as a class when expanded; others skip it.

size	J	V	D	DNA	CDR3
.	TRBJ1-3	TRBV9	TRBD1	TGTGCCAGCAGCCCGAAGGACAGGGCGGTTGGAAACACCATATATTTT	CASSPKDRAVGNTIYF
once	TRBJ2-1	TRBV29-1	TRBD2	TGCAGCGCCGGGCTGCTAGCGGAACGCTCCTACAATGAGCAGTTCTTC	CSAGLLAERSYNEQFF
once	TRBJ2-7	TRBV3-1/TRBV3-2	TRBD2	TGTGCCAGCAGCCAAGATGCTAGCGGGGGGGCGTACGAGCAGTACTTC	CASSQDASGGAYEQYF
.	TRBJ1-5	TRBV24-1	TRBD1	TGTGCCACCAGTACAGGGGGCACCAATCAGCCCCAGCATTTT	CATSTGGTNQPQHF
.	TRBJ1-2	TRBV2	.	TGTGCCACCTTTCCCGGCCCCCAGGTGGGCTACACCTTC	CATFPGPQVGYTF
.	TRBJ1-1	TRBV6-5	.	TGTGCCGGGGGGGTTGGGACGAACACTGAAGCTTTCTTT	CAGGVGTNTEAFF
once	TRBJ1-2	TRBV27	.	TGTGCCAGCAGCCCCGACAGGAACTATGGCTACACCTTC	CASSPDRNYGYTF
.	TRBJ2-5	TRBV6-5	TRBD1	TGTGCCAGCAGGGGCACACAGGGGGCAAAGACCCAGTACTTC	CASRGTQGAKTQYF
few	TRBJ1-2	TRBV18	.	TGTGCCAGCTCACCACCACGTCCAGGGTCGGCTGGCTACACCTTC	CASSPPRPGSAGYTF
.	TRBJ2-7	TRBV6-5	.	TGTGCCAGCCAGGAACTTCGGACACCCTACGAGCAGTACTTC	CASQELRTPYEQYF
.	TRBJ2-7	TRBV11-2	.	TGTGCCAGCAGCCCACACAGGGAATACGAGCAGTACTTC	CASSPHREYEQYF
.	TRBJ2-1	TRBV3-1/TRBV3-2	TRBD2	TGTGCCAGCAGCTTCTCGTCTAGCGGGCGAGCTAGCGCCTACAATGAGCAGTTCTTC	CASSFSSSGRASAYNEQFF
.	TRBJ2-2	TRBV21-1	.	TGTGCCAGCAGCATCGGCGGACAGGGGGCCGGAGGGGAGCTGTTTTTT	CASSIGGQGAGGELFF
.	TRBJ2-3	TRBV9	TRBD1	TGTGCCAGCAGCGGCGGACAGGGGGAACGGGGCACAGATACGCAGTATTTT	CASSGGQGERGTDTQYF
.	TRBJ2-5	TRBV6-5	TRBD2	TGTGCCAGCGGGCAGGGACTAGCGGGACAAGAGACCCAGTACTTC	CASGQGLAGQETQYF
.	TRBJ2-2	TRBV7-9	.	TGTGCCAGCAGCTTAACTCGTAGCAACACCGGGGAGCTGTTTTTT	CASSLTRSNTGELFF
.	TRBJ2-7	TRBV5-5	TRBD2	TGTGCCAGCAGCTTGGAGGAGGGGTCTAGCGGGTACGAGCAGTACTTC	CASSLEEGSSGYEQYF
.	TRBJ1-4	TRBV30	.	TGTGCCTTACAGGGACCTAATGAAAAACTGTTTTTT	CALQGPNEKLFF
.	TRBJ1-2	TRBV29-1	TRBD1	TGCAGCGTTGGAGTGTGGGACAGGAGCGAGGAAACCTTC	CSVGVWDRSEETF
.	TRBJ2-3	TRBV28	.	TGTGCCAGCAGTTTGTCGCAAGGGAGCGTCCGCACAGATACGCAGTATTTT	CASSLSQGSVRTDTQYF
.	TRBJ1-2	TRBV7-9	.	TGTGCCAGCAGCGGCCTCGCCCAGGGAGGTGGCTACACCTTC	CASSGLAQGGGYTF
.	TRBJ2-7	TRBV6-1	.	TGTGCCAGCAGTGAACCAGGTCCCTACGAGCAGTACTTC	CASSEPGPYEQYF
once	TRBJ2-7	TRBV15	.	TGTGCCACCAGCGGGGGACTCCCAGGGTCTTACGAGCAGTACTTC	CATSGGLPGSYEQYF
.	TRBJ2-2	TRBV19	TRBD1	TGTGCCAGTAGAAACGGACAGGGGACCGGGGAGCTGTTTTTT	CASRNGQGTGELFF
.	TRBJ1-2	TRBV11-1	.	TGTGCCAGCAGCCAAACAGGGTTTTATGGCTACACCTTC	CASSQTGFYGYTF
.	TRBJ2-3	TRBV7-6	TRBD2	TGTGCCAGCAGCTTAGAAGCGGGGGGTATGGATACGCAGTATTTT	CASSLEAGGMDTQYF
.	TRBJ1-4	TRBV5-6	.	TGTGCCAGCAGCTTGTTGCCGGGGAAGGGTGAAAAACTGTTTTTT	CASSLLPGKGEKLFF
.	TRBJ1-1	TRBV6-5	TRBD1	TGTGCCAGCAGTTACTCGGGGACAGGGGCCGCTATAGCTTTCTTT	CASSYSGTGAAIAFF
.	TRBJ2-7	TRBV27	.	TGTGCCAGCAGGCCAAGAGTGTACGAGCAGTACTTC	CASRPRVYEQYF
.	TRBJ1-3	TRBV5-1	.	TGCGCCAGCAGCTTGGCAGACTCTGGAAACACCATATATTTT	CASSLADSGNTIYF
once	TRBJ1-6	TRBV5-1	.	TGCGCCAGCAGCTCAATGGACAGCGTAAATTCACCCCTCCACTTT	CASSSMDSVNSPLHF
.	TRBJ2-5	TRBV20-1	.	TGCAGTGCTAGACCACAAGAGACCCAGTACTTC	CSARPQETQYF
once	TRBJ2-2	TRBV2	.	TGTGCCAGCAGACTACAAGGTTACACCGGGGAGCTGTTTTTT	CASRLQGYTGELFF
.	TRBJ1-4	TRBV5-8	.	TGTGCCAGCAGCTTGATGACAGGAAAGCAAAAACTGTTTTTT	CASSLMTGKQKLFF
.	TRBJ2-7	TRBV7-6	TRBD2	TGTGCCAGCAGCTTAGGGACTAGCGGCCCCTACGAGCAGTACTTC	CASSLGTSGPYEQYF
once	TRBJ2-1	TRBV2	TRBD2	TGTGCCAGCAGTGAACGGAGCGGGGGGGCGGCCAATGAGCAGTTCTTC	CASSERSGGAANEQFF
.	TRBJ1-1	TRBV30	TRBD1	TGTGCCTGGGCGACAGGGCTCATGAACACTGAAGCTTTCTTT	CAWATGLMNTEAFF
.	TRBJ2-1	TRBV11-3	TRBD2	TGTGCCAGCAGCTTAGCTGGGGGGGGGATCAATGAGCAGTTCTTC	CASSLAGGGINEQFF
.	TRBJ2-7	TRBV6-2/TRBV6-3	TRBD1	TGTGCCAGCAGTTTAGGACAGGTAGGCACCTACGAGCAGTACTTC	CASSLGQVGTYEQYF
.	TRBJ2-1	TRBV5-1	.	TGCGCCAGCAGCTTGTCGACAGGGACTTGGAATGAGCAGTTCTTC	CASSLSTGTWNEQFF
.	TRBJ2-1	TRBV3-1/TRBV3-2	.	TGTGCCAGCAGCCAAGAACTTCCAGGCGTCAGGTACAATGAGCAGTTCTTC	CASSQELPGVRYNEQFF